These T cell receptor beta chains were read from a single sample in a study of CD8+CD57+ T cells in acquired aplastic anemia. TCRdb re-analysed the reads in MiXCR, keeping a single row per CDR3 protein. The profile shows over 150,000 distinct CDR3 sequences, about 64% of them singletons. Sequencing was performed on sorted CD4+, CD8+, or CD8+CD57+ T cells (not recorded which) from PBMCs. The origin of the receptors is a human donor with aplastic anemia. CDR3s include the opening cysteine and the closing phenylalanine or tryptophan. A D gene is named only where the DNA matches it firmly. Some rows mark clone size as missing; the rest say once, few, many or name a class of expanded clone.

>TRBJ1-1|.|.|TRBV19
TGTGCCAGTAGTCACGTCTGGGGAGGTTTCTCTGAAGCTTTCTTT
CASSHVWGGFSEAFF
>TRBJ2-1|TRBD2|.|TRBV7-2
TGTGCCAGCAGCGGTACTAGCGCCTTATACAATGAGCAGTTCTTC
CASSGTSALYNEQFF
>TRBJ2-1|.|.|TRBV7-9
TGTGCCAGCAGCTTAGGGGGGCACAATGAGCAGTTCTTC
CASSLGGHNEQFF
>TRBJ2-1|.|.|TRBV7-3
TGTGCCAGCAGCTCCGGACATTACAATGAGCAGTTCTTC
CASSSGHYNEQFF
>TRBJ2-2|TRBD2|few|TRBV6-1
TGCGCCAGCGGGGACCTTAACACCGGGGAGCTGTTTTTT
CASGDLNTGELFF
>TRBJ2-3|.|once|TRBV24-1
TGTGCCACCAGTGACAGTTCTACAGATACGCAGTATTTT
CATSDSSTDTQYF
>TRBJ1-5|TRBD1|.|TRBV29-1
TGCAGCGTTAGGACAGGGGGTGGGGGCAATCAGCCCCAGCATTTT
CSVRTGGGGNQPQHF
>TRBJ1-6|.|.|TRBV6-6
TGTGCCAGCAGTTCCGCCGGGGGTGCAAGGAATTCACCCCTCCACTTT
CASSSAGGARNSPLHF
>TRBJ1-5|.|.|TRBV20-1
TGCAGTGCTAGGAGGGCGGGACAGCCCCAGCATTTT
CSARRAGQPQHF
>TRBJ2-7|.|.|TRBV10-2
TGTGCCAGCAGTCGGTGGGGGGCTGAGGATATTCCCTACGAGCAGTACTTC
CASSRWGAEDIPYEQYF
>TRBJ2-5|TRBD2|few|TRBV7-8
TGTGCCAGCAGCCCCGGACTAGCAGGAGAGACCCAGTACTTC
CASSPGLAGETQYF
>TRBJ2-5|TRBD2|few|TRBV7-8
TGTGCCAGCAGCACAAGCGGGGGGGCAGAGACCCAGTACTTC
CASSTSGGAETQYF
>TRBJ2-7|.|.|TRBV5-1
TGCGCCGGCAGTTCTATCGGGGTCTACGAGCAGTACTTC
CAGSSIGVYEQYF
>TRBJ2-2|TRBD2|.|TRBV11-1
TGTGCCAGCAGACTAACTAGCGGAAGAACCGGGGAGCTGTTTTTT
CASRLTSGRTGELFF
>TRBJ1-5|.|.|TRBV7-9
TGTGCCAGCAGCTTAGGGACGGACTATAGCAATCAGCCCCAGCATTTT
CASSLGTDYSNQPQHF
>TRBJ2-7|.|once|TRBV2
TGCGCCAGCAGCCCGGGGACCGTTCCCTCCTACGAGCAGTACTTC
CASSPGTVPSYEQYF
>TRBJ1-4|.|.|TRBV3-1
TGTGCCAGCACCACAGACCATAATGAAAAACTGTTTTTT
CASTTDHNEKLFF
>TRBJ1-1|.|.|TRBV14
TGTGCCAGCCAGGAACAGGCGAACACTGAAGCTTTCTTT
CASQEQANTEAFF
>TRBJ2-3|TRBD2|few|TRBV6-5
TGTGCCATCAGTGATACTAGCGGGAAGCCTAGCACAGATACGCAGTATTTT
CAISDTSGKPSTDTQYF
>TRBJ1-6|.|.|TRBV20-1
TGCAGTGCTAGAGGGGCAGCCTATAATTCACCCCTCCACTTT
CSARGAAYNSPLHF
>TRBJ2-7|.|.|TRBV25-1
TGTGCCAGCAGTGATCAGGGGTCAGGGTTCGACGAGCAGTACTTC
CASSDQGSGFDEQYF
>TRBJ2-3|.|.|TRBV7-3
TGTGCCAGCAGCTTAGTAACTAGCTCTAGCACAGATACGCAGTATTTT
CASSLVTSSSTDTQYF
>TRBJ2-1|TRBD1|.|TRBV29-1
TGCAGCTTAGGACAGGGCCACCCCGGGGGGCAGTTCTTC
CSLGQGHPGGQFF
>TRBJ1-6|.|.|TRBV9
TGTGCCAGCAGCCAAGCGACAGGTCAGAATTCACCCCTCCACTTT
CASSQATGQNSPLHF
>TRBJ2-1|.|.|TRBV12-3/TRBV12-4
TGTGCCAGCATCATCGGGGCGATCAACAATGAGCAGTTCTTC
CASIIGAINNEQFF
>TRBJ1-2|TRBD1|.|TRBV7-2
TGTGCCAGCAGCCCGATGGGACAGGGGTATGGCTACACCTTC
CASSPMGQGYGYTF
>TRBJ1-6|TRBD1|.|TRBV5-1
TGCGCCAGCAGCTTGGGTGTGGCAACAGGGGAGAATTCACCCCTCCACTTT
CASSLGVATGENSPLHF
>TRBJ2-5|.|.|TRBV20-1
TGCAGTGCTAGAGTCGGCTCCCAAGAGACCCAGTACTTC
CSARVGSQETQYF
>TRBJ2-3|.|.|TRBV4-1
TGCGCCAGCAGCCAAGTTTATAGTCAAGATACGCAGTATTTT
CASSQVYSQDTQYF
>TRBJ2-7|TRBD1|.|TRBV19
TGTGCCAGTAGTACCGACAGGGTGGGGTCTGGGTCACTCTACGAGCAGTACTTC
CASSTDRVGSGSLYEQYF
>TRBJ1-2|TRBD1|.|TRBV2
TGTGCCACCTACTTAGGGCAGGGGGCGGGAGGCTACACCTTC
CATYLGQGAGGYTF
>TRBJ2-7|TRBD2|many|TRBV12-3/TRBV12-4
TGTGCCAGCAGTTTGGGACTAGGTACCTACGAGCAGTACTTC
CASSLGLGTYEQYF
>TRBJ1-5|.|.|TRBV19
TGTGCCAGTAGGCCCCTGGGGGTTGCTCAGCCCCAGCATTTT
CASRPLGVAQPQHF
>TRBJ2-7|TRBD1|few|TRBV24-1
TGTGCCACCACCTACGGGGGGGGACAGGGGTCGTACGAGCAGTACTTC
CATTYGGGQGSYEQYF
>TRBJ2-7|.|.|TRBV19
TGTGCCAGTAGTTCAGGAGGCTTAGGGCTCTACGAGCAGTACTTC
CASSSGGLGLYEQYF
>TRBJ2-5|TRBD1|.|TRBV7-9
TGTGCCAGCGGAACAGGGGGCGCAGCACGAGAGACCCAGTACTTC
CASGTGGAARETQYF
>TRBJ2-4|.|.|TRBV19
TGTGCCAGTAGTATGGGTACTCAATTGGGCAAAAGCATTCAGTACTTC
CASSMGTQLGKSIQYF
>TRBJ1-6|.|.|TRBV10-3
TGTGCCATCAGTGAGTCGACTATGAATTCACCCCTCCACTTT
CAISESTMNSPLHF
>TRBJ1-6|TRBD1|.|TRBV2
TGTGCCAGCAGTGAAGGAGGGGGCTGGGATTCACCCCTCCACTTT
CASSEGGGWDSPLHF
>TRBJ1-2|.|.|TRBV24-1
TGTGCCATCGGACAGAACTATGGCTACACCTTC
CAIGQNYGYTF
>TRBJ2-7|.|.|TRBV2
TGTGCCAGCAGTGAAGCACAGGTCAGCCTCTCCTACGAGCAGTACTTC
CASSEAQVSLSYEQYF
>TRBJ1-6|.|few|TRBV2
TGTGCCACCCAGGCCGGGAGCTCCTATAATTCACCCCTCCACTTT
CATQAGSSYNSPLHF
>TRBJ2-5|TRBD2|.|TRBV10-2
TGCGCCAGCAGTCCTACTAGCGGACGGGAGACCCAGTACTTC
CASSPTSGRETQYF
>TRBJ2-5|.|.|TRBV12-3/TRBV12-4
TGTGCCAGCAGTCCCCTCACTGAGACCCAGTACTTC
CASSPLTETQYF
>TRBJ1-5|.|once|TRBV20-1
TGCAGTGCTAGAATCTTGGGGGATGGTAATCAGCCCCAGCATTTT
CSARILGDGNQPQHF
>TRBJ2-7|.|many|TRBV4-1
TGCGCCAGCAGCCAAGATAGGCCCCTCTACGAGCAGTACTTC
CASSQDRPLYEQYF
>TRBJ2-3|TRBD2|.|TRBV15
TGTGCCGCCAGCAGTTCTAGCGGAGTCCCCACAGATACGCAGTATTTT
CAASSSSGVPTDTQYF
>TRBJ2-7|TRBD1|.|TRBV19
TGTGCCAGTGGGGACAGGGGTTACGAGCAGTACTTC
CASGDRGYEQYF
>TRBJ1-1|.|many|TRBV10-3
TGTGCCACGACTCTGAACACTGAAGCTTTCTTT
CATTLNTEAFF
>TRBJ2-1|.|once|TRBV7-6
TGTGCCAGCAGCTTAGCGGTACGGGGGGCCGCCTCCTACAATGAGCAGTTCTTC
CASSLAVRGAASYNEQFF
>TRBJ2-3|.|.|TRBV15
TGTGCCACCAGTCTCCCCAAAGGGATCGGCACAGATACGCAGTATTTT
CATSLPKGIGTDTQYF
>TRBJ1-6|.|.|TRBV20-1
TGCAGTGCTAGGCTGTACAGGGACGGTATCAATTCACCCCTCCACTTT
CSARLYRDGINSPLHF
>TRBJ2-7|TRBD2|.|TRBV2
TGTGCCAGCAGTGAGGGGAGCGGGGGCTCATACGAGCAGTACTTC
CASSEGSGGSYEQYF
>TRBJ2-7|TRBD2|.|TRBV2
TGTGCCAGCAGTGAATGGCGGGAGTCCCACGAGCAGTACTTC
CASSEWRESHEQYF
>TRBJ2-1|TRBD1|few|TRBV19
TGTGCCAGTAGTATCGGGACAGGGAGGAGTGGTGAGCAGTTCTTC
CASSIGTGRSGEQFF